The text below deals with one TCR beta chain. As yet, its antigen is unknown. There are 11 residues in the CDR3. V was trimmed by 1 base and J by 8 bases, leaving 5 bases between them. CDR1 is LGHNA, CDR2 YNFKEQ, per germline. The sample belongs to a study of cytomegalovirus exposure and HLA in healthy donors. Study findings and constraints: Listed as cytomegalovirus-associated were 150 or so TCR beta chains. TCR beta V- and J-gene trimming, according to a later analysis, was linked to a missense DCLRE1C variant.

Vbeta (60) and Jbeta (13) primers were used in the PCR. The data were produced by immunoSEQ multiplex PCR, yet TCRdb's version contains in-frame clones alone and is incomplete. In the table there are approximately 140,000 clones, about 78% of which are singletons. This receptor was taken from a male donor in good health and CMV-seronegative. The chain joins TRBV4-2 to TRBJ1-2; D is undetermined. Source material: PBMCs. DNA of the CDR3: TGTGCCAGCAGCCAAGGGGAGGGCTACACCTTC. This gives the protein CASSQGEGYTF.